The 3 T cell receptor beta chains below come from one sample, sequenced in a study of blood T cell repertoires in COVID-19. Some clones are missing from TCRdb's copy, which holds only in-frame ones; the method was immunoSEQ multiplex PCR. The table lists 350,000 to 400,000 clones, around 89% of them singletons. Sequenced input: peripheral blood. The receptors were sampled from a woman aged 25 to 45 with COVID-19, enrolled during active disease.

This chain connects TRBV28 to TRBJ2-2; no clear D. V was pared by 4 bases and J by 6 bases, with 18 bases between. Germline V lookup: CDR1 MDHEN, CDR2 SYDVKM. The CDR3 contains 16 residues. The CDR3 here is CASSSPSRSVAGELFF. CDR3 nucleotides: TGTGCCAGCAGTTCCCCCTCCAGGTCGGTCGCCGGGGAGCTGTTTTTT.

The gene calls are TRBV14 and TRBJ2-1; D is possibly TRBD2 (6 bases). CDR3 length: 16 residues. Trimming stripped 5 bases from V and 3 bases from J, with 17 bases between. Germline V gene sequence: CDR1 SGHDN, CDR2 FVKESK. CDR3 amino acids: CASSRTGGLNYNEQFF. DNA of the CDR3: TGTGCCAGCAGCAGAACCGGGGGACTCAACTACAATGAGCAGTTCTTC.

This chain uses TRBV11-2 with TRBJ1-2; D is ambiguous. V dropped 2 bases and J dropped 3 bases, with 10 bases sitting between them. Looked up from germline, CDR1 is SGHAT and CDR2 is FQNNGV. There are 14 residues in the CDR3. CDR3 sequence reads: CASSLKGGDYGYTF. In DNA form, the CDR3 reads TGTGCCAGCAGCTTAAAGGGAGGAGACTATGGCTACACCTTC.